The rows below give T cell receptor beta chains drawn from one sample of a study of T cell repertoires in cytomegalovirus infection. Via MiXCR, TCRdb re-called the reads, giving one row per CDR3 protein. The sample carries about 330,000 distinct CDR3 sequences, over 7.5% recorded once. The sample taken for sequencing was PBMCs. Receptor source: a human donor in good health (CMV status not recorded). Some clones in this sample may be carry-over from other donors' samples. Each CDR3 is given with its conserved first and last residue. A D gene is named only where the DNA matches it firmly. Size values are once, few and many counts, or a class for expanded clones, and some rows have none.

d_gene,v_gene,abundance,j_gene,CDR3nt,CDR3aa
TRBD1,TRBV7-2,many,TRBJ1-4,TGTGCCAGCAGCCGCGGGACAGTTGAAAAACTGTTTTTT,CASSRGTVEKLFF
NA,TRBV2,few,TRBJ1-3,TGTGCCAGCAGTGATCGCGACAGGGGAAACACCATATATTTT,CASSDRDRGNTIYF
NA,TRBV7-3,NA,TRBJ2-1,TGTGCCAGCAGCTTAAGAGGGGGGTCTAAGAATGAGCAGTTCTTC,CASSLRGGSKNEQFF
NA,TRBV20-1,few,TRBJ1-2,TGCAGTGCTAGGGGGGGGAGTAACTATGGCTACACCTTC,CSARGGSNYGYTF
NA,TRBV15,NA,TRBJ2-1,TGTGCCACCAGCAGAGATCATCTTAATGAGCAGTTCTTC,CATSRDHLNEQFF
NA,TRBV12-3/TRBV12-4,many,TRBJ1-4,TGTGCCAGCAGTTCCCCAGGTAGAGCTAATGAAAAACTGTTTTTT,CASSSPGRANEKLFF
NA,TRBV4-3,NA,TRBJ1-6,TGCGCCAGCAGCCGGCGGAATAATTCACCCCTCCACTTT,CASSRRNNSPLHF
NA,TRBV7-2,many,TRBJ1-5,TGTGCCAGCAGCTTACGGAGGAGTCAGCCCCAGCATTTT,CASSLRRSQPQHF
NA,TRBV4-3,many,TRBJ2-5,TGCGCCAGCAGCCAAGATCGATGGGAGACCCAGTACTTC,CASSQDRWETQYF
NA,TRBV7-2,many,TRBJ2-7,TGTGCCAGCAGCCCGCGTGCAGGGCCCACCACCTACGAGCAGTACTTC,CASSPRAGPTTYEQYF
TRBD1,TRBV28,few,TRBJ1-1,TGTGCCAGCAGTTCCACAGGGGCAAGGAGTGAGTCTTTCTTT,CASSSTGARSESFF
NA,TRBV7-9,few,TRBJ2-3,TGTGCCAGCAGCTTAGATGAGGTCACAGATACGCAGTATTTT,CASSLDEVTDTQYF
NA,TRBV12-3/TRBV12-4,few,TRBJ1-3,TGTGCCAGCAGTTTAGCGGCAGGAGGGAGGAACACCATATATTTT,CASSLAAGGRNTIYF
NA,TRBV6-6,few,TRBJ1-1,TGTGCCAGCAGTTACGGGTGGACCTCCATGAACACTGAAGCTTTCTTT,CASSYGWTSMNTEAFF
NA,TRBV20-1,few,TRBJ1-1,TGCAGTGCTAAGGACGGACGAAATGAAGCTTTCTTT,CSAKDGRNEAFF
TRBD2,TRBV6-2/TRBV6-3,many,TRBJ2-3,TGTGCCAGCAGTTACCCCTCTAGCGGGAGTGCAGATACGCAGTATTTT,CASSYPSSGSADTQYF
TRBD1,TRBV28,many,TRBJ2-5,TGTGCCAGCAGGGACTTGACAGGGGGAGATAGGGAGACCCAGTACTTC,CASRDLTGGDRETQYF